A selection of T cell receptor beta chains follows, all from one sample in a study of T cell repertoires in cytomegalovirus infection. Antigens of these TCRs are unknown. TCRdb used MiXCR to reprocess the reads, holding one entry per CDR3 protein. The table has 700,000 to 900,000 distinct CDR3 sequences, approximately 32% seen once. The source material was cultured CD8+ T cells from PBMCs, sampled from culture after CMV antigen stimulation. The receptors were sampled from a human donor in good health (CMV status not recorded). Some clones in this sample may be carry-over from other donors' samples. Both conserved end residues are part of each CDR3. The D gene is left open where the match is weak. Only part of the rows carry a size: once, few, many, or a class if the clone is expanded.

abundance | d_gene | j_gene | v_gene | CDR3nt | CDR3aa
NA | TRBD1 | TRBJ2-7 | TRBV6-6 | TGTGCCTCGAGATGGGACAGGGGCTACGAGCAGTACTTC | CASRWDRGYEQYF
once | NA | TRBJ2-1 | TRBV6-1 | TGTGCCAGCTCCCCCAGAGGGGGGGGCGGTTACAATGAGCAGTTCTTC | CASSPRGGGGYNEQFF
NA | NA | TRBJ1-1 | TRBV19 | TGTGCCAGTAGTGCCACATCCGTAACTGAAGCTTTCTTT | CASSATSVTEAFF
NA | NA | TRBJ2-1 | TRBV12-5 | TGTGCTAGTGGTTGGACTATTGGCGGGACCTCCTACAATGAGCAGTTCTTC | CASGWTIGGTSYNEQFF
NA | NA | TRBJ2-7 | TRBV12-3/TRBV12-4 | TGTGCCAGCAGTTTAGGCGGGACATCCGAGCAGTACTTC | CASSLGGTSEQYF
few | TRBD1 | TRBJ1-2 | TRBV3-1 | TGTGCCAGCAGCCAAGATTGGAGACAGGGGCCGATTAACTATGGCTACACCTTC | CASSQDWRQGPINYGYTF
NA | NA | TRBJ1-2 | TRBV5-3 | TGTGCCAGCAGCTTCAAGGGTGTATTCTATGGCTACACCTTC | CASSFKGVFYGYTF
many | NA | TRBJ2-1 | TRBV7-2 | TGTGCCAGCAGTCCCAGGATGGCCGACAATGAGCAGTTCTTC | CASSPRMADNEQFF
NA | NA | TRBJ1-2 | TRBV6-5 | TGTGCCAGCAGTTACTCTGGGGAGGACTATGGCTACACCTTC | CASSYSGEDYGYTF
NA | TRBD1 | TRBJ2-7 | TRBV7-6 | TGTGCCAGCAGCCGAGAGGGACAGATTTCCTACGAGCAGTACTTC | CASSREGQISYEQYF
NA | NA | TRBJ1-5 | TRBV19 | TGTGCCAGTAGTATCCCTGGAATGGATCAGCCCCAGCATTTT | CASSIPGMDQPQHF
many | NA | TRBJ2-3 | TRBV7-6 | TGTGCCAGCAGCTTAGTTTCTATAGCAGATACGCAGTATTTT | CASSLVSIADTQYF
many | NA | TRBJ2-1 | TRBV12-3/TRBV12-4 | TGTGCCAGCAGTTTCGGTAGAATTGAGCAGTTCTTC | CASSFGRIEQFF
many | NA | TRBJ2-1 | TRBV19 | TGTGCCAGCACCTTAGGGGATGAGCAGTTCTTC | CASTLGDEQFF
few | NA | TRBJ2-1 | TRBV12-3/TRBV12-4 | TGTGCCAGCAGTTCACAGGAAGCCACCTACTCTGCCATGAATGAGCAGTTCTTC | CASSSQEATYSAMNEQFF
many | NA | TRBJ1-5 | TRBV7-9 | TGTGCCAGCAGCCTAGGGAGGAGTCAGCCCCAGCATTTT | CASSLGRSQPQHF
NA | NA | TRBJ1-2 | TRBV11-2 | TGTGCCAGCAGCCCAGGCAGAATTTCTGGCTACACCTTC | CASSPGRISGYTF
NA | TRBD2 | TRBJ2-3 | TRBV9 | TGTGCCAGCAGCCCGTCGGGAGGGGCCCCTAGCACAGATACGCAGTATTTT | CASSPSGGAPSTDTQYF
many | TRBD2 | TRBJ2-3 | TRBV7-2 | TGTGCCAGCAGCTTATTAGAGGGACTAGCGGCCACAGATACGCAGTATTTT | CASSLLEGLAATDTQYF
NA | NA | TRBJ2-2 | TRBV6-5 | TGTGCCAGCAGTTACTCGGGCGGCCCGGACGGGGAGCTGTTTTTT | CASSYSGGPDGELFF
few | TRBD1 | TRBJ1-4 | TRBV7-9 | TGTGCCAGCAGCTCGGGACAGCAAAAACTGTTTTTT | CASSSGQQKLFF
NA | NA | TRBJ1-5 | TRBV6-2/TRBV6-3 | TGTGCCAGCAGTTACCCCGACTACCGCGGGGATCAGCCCCAGCATTTT | CASSYPDYRGDQPQHF
NA | NA | TRBJ1-2 | TRBV10-3 | TGTGCCATCGTCCGGGCCTCCGGCTATGGCTACACCTTC | CAIVRASGYGYTF
few | NA | TRBJ1-1 | TRBV7-9 | TGTGCCAGCAGTCTTTCGACAGGTGCTTGGGTTGAAGCTTTCTTT | CASSLSTGAWVEAFF
NA | NA | TRBJ2-2 | TRBV15 | TGTGCCACCAGCATATCCCTTGATCTAAACACCGGGGAGCTGTTTTTT | CATSISLDLNTGELFF